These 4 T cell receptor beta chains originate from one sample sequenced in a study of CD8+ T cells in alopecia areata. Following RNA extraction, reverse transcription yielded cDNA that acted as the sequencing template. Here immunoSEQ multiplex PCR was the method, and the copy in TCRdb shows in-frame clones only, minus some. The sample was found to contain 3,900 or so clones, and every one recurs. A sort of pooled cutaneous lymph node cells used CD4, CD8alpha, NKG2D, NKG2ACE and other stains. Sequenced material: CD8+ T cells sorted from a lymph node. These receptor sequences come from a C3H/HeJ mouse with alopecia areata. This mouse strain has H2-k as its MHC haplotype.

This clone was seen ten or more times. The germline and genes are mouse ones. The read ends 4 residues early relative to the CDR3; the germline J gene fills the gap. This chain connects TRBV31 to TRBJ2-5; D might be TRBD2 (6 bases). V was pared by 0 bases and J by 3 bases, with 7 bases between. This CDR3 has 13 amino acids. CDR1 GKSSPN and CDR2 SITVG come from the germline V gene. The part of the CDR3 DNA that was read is TGTGCCTGGAGTCTACTGGGTCAAGAC. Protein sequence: CAWSLLGQD. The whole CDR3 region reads CAWSLLGQDTQYF.

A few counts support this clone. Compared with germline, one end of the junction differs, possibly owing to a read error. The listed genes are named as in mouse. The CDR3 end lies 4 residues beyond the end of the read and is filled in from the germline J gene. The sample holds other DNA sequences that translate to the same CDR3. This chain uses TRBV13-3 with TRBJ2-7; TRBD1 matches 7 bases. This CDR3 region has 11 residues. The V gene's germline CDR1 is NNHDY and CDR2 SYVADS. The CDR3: CASRDRDEQYF. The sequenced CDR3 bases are TGTGCTAGCAGAGACAGGGAT.

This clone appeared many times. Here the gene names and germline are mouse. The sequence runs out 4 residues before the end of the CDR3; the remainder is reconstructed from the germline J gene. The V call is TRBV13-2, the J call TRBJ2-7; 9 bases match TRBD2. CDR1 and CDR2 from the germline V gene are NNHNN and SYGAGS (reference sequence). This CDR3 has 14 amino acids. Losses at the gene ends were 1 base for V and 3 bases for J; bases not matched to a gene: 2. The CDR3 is CASGDRDWDYEQYF. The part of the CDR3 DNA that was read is TGTGCCAGCGGTGATCGGGACTGGGACTAT.

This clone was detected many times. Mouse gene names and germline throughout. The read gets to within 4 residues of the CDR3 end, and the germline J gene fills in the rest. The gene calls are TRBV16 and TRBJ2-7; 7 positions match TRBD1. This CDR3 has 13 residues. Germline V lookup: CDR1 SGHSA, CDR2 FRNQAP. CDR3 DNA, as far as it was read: TGTGCAAGCAGCCGGGGACAGAAATAT. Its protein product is CASSRGQKY. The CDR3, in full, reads CASSRGQKYEQYF.